The 26 T cell receptor beta chains given below trace back to one sample, sequenced in a study of early T cells in non-severe SARS-CoV-2 infection. TCRdb reprocessed the 5' RACE reads via MiXCR and lists one record per CDR3 protein. The repertoire includes fewer than 90,000 distinct CDR3 sequences, 13% to 15% of them detected once, and 9.5% to 12% sits in the top ten. Sequencing was carried out using whole blood. The source of these receptors is an adult who was a healthcare worker with PCR-confirmed SARS-CoV-2 infection or an uninfected control (not recorded which).

In its sample, this clonotype was seen many times. V usage is TRBV28 and J usage is TRBJ1-2; D unresolved. V lost 1 base and J lost 2, with 11 bases in between. The CDR3 covers 15 residues. Germline CDR1 reads MDHEN; CDR2 reads SYDVKM. CDR3 coding DNA: TGTGCCAGCAGTTTATCCCAGATTTGGAACTATGGCTACACCTTC. This translates into CASSLSQIWNYGYTF.

This clonotype was detected only a few times. This chain connects TRBV12-3 or TRBV12-4 to TRBJ2-5; no definite D call. The V end was cut by 3 bases, the J end by 5 bases, with 13 bases between. CDR3 size: 14 residues. CDR3 coding DNA: TGTGCCAGCAGTTTTCCAGGTAGCTGGGAGACCCAGTACTTC. Residues: CASSFPGSWETQYF.

The rearrangement uses TRBV12-3 or TRBV12-4 and TRBJ1-1, with D possibly being TRBD1 (6 bases). V lost 6 bases and J lost 4, with 21 bases in between. The CDR3 has 16 amino acids. The DNA of the CDR3 is TGTGCCAGCAGCAAGCGACAGGCCCCCCGAGGCACTGAAGCTTTCTTT. It encodes CASSKRQAPRGTEAFF.

The genes are TRBV6-1 and TRBJ2-1, with 13 bases fitting TRBD2. The CDR3 totals 16 residues. Looked up from germline, CDR1 is MNHNS and CDR2 is SASEGT. V lost 2 bases, J lost 2 bases, and 0 bases stayed unmatched. DNA for the CDR3: TGTGCCAGCAGTGAAACTAGCGGGGGGGCCTACAATGAGCAGTTCTTC. It specifies CASSETSGGAYNEQFF.

The chain's CDR3 is CASGTHRGPYNEQFF. The CDR3 DNA reads as TGTGCTAGTGGTACGCACAGGGGGCCCTACAATGAGCAGTTCTTC. This rearrangement joins TRBV12-5 to TRBJ2-1; 9 bases agree with TRBD1. After removal of 5 bases from V and 2 bases from J, the junction contained 4 bases not matched to a gene. Germline-derived CDR1 and CDR2 are LGHNT and FRNRAP. The length of the CDR3 is 15 residues.

This clonotype was counted a few times. The genes are TRBV23-1 and TRBJ2-7; D remains ambiguous. TRBV23-1 is an ORF, and what it does is uncertain. The germline V and J ends were trimmed by 1 base and 2 bases, with 12 bases remaining between them. The CDR3 consists of 15 residues. In nucleotides, the CDR3 is TGCGCCAGCAGTCAATTTGTGGGCATAACCTACGAGCAGTACTTC. It yields the protein CASSQFVGITYEQYF.

The chain combines TRBV3-1 with TRBJ2-1; D is tentatively TRBD1 or TRBD2 (5 bases each). Trimming took off 0 bases at V and 6 bases at J, with 12 bases between the two ends. The germline gives CDR1 LGHDT, CDR2 YNNKEL (reference sequence). CDR3 length: 15 residues. The DNA for the CDR3 is TGTGCCAGCAGCCAAGAGGCCCTGAGGGGCAATGAGCAGTTCTTC. This sequence encodes CASSQEALRGNEQFF.

The rearrangement uses TRBV29-1 and TRBJ2-3; 8 bases map to TRBD1. The V gene's germline CDR1 is SQVTM and CDR2 ANQGSEA. The CDR3 has 16 amino acids. The J segment lost 3 bases and the V segment lost 8 bases, leaving 16 bases of the junction unmatched. The CDR3 nucleotides read TGCAGCAGCGTTGATACGGGACAGGCAGGGACAGATACGCAGTATTTT. Its translation is CSSVDTGQAGTDTQYF.

The chain carries TRBV6-6 and TRBJ2-5; 7 bases are a match to TRBD2. Germline values: CDR1 MNHNY, CDR2 SVGAGI (reference sequence). V shed 3 bases and J 4 bases; nucleotides not matched to a gene: 5. The CDR3 has 14 amino acids. Here the CDR3 reads CASSYGEGRETQYF. CDR3 DNA sequence: TGTGCCAGCAGTTATGGGGAGGGACGAGAGACCCAGTACTTC.

In this sample, this clonotype turned up a few times. The rearrangement uses TRBV7-9 and TRBJ2-3; weak D call: TRBD1 (5 bases). Germline V gene data show CDR1 as SEHNR and CDR2 as FQNEAQ (reference sequence). Trimming left V 3 bases short and J 0 bases short, with 10 bases between. The CDR3 is 15 amino acids. As DNA, the CDR3 is TGTGCCAGCAGCTTGACAGAATCTAGCACAGATACGCAGTATTTT. Its translation: CASSLTESSTDTQYF.

The DNA of the CDR3 is TGTGCCAGCAGCTTCGACACAGATACGCAGTATTTT. It codes for CASSFDTDTQYF. The gene calls are TRBV7-9 and TRBJ2-3, with D unresolved. V was cut by 3 bases and J by 2 bases, with 3 bases left in between. In germline, CDR1 is SEHNR, CDR2 FQNEAQ (reference sequence). This CDR3 contains 12 residues.

This clonotype showed up many times. The chain combines TRBV20-1 with TRBJ2-7; the match to TRBD1 covers 9 bases. Germline V lookup: CDR1 DFQATT, CDR2 SNEGSKA (reference sequence). This CDR3 comprises 13 residues. The V and J ends lost 5 bases and 2 bases, in that order; junction bases with no gene match: 4. The DNA for the CDR3 is TGCAGTGCTCGGACAGGGGCTACCTACGAGCAGTACTTC. Its protein product is CSARTGATYEQYF.

The CDR3 is CASSLVQGTSGNIQYF. The CDR3 DNA reads TGTGCCAGCAGCTTAGTCCAGGGAACCTCAGGAAACATTCAGTACTTC. The chain couples TRBV7-9 to TRBJ2-4, with D possibly TRBD1 on 5 matching bases. This CDR3 is 16 amino acids long. Trimming stripped 1 base from V and 6 bases from J, with 16 bases between. Germline V gene lookup returns CDR1 SEHNR and CDR2 FQNEAQ (reference sequence).

The J gene is TRBJ1-2, the V gene TRBV20-1; a weak D match, TRBD1 (6 bases). The ends were cut back, 6 bases at V and 8 bases at J, with 16 bases in the middle. The germline gives CDR1 DFQATT, CDR2 SNEGSKA (reference sequence). The CDR3 length is 12 residues. The CDR3 sequence is CSAGTGKGGYTF. In DNA, the CDR3 is TGCAGTGCCGGCACAGGGAAGGGAGGCTACACCTTC.

This clonotype was detected only a few times. The CDR3 coding sequence is TGTGCCAGCAGCCCCGTAGGGGGGGCCCACAATGAGCAGTTCTTC. Amino acids: CASSPVGGAHNEQFF. The chain couples TRBV11-2 to TRBJ2-1, with a possible D match to TRBD2 (7 bases). CDR1 and CDR2 (germline): SGHAT, FQNNGV. There are 15 residues in the CDR3. Trimming stripped 5 bases from V and 5 bases from J, with 16 bases between.

There are a few counts of this clonotype. The CDR3 DNA reads as TGTGCCAGCGGACGCCCGGAGAGGCCCTACGAGCAGTACTTC. Amino acids: CASGRPERPYEQYF. The genes are TRBV2 and TRBJ2-7; the D is unclear. V was trimmed by 8 bases and J by 2 bases, leaving 16 bases between them. Looked up from germline, CDR1 is SNHLY and CDR2 is FYNNEI. The CDR3 extends over 14 amino acids.

In its sample, this clonotype was seen a few times. The V gene is TRBV11-2, the J gene TRBJ2-7; D is ambiguous. V shed 1 base and J shed 2 bases, with 9 bases lying between them. CDR3 length: 14 residues. CDR1 is SGHAT and CDR2 is FQNNGV in the germline V gene. CDR3 sequence: CASSLVGGTYEQYF. In DNA, the CDR3 is TGTGCCAGCAGCTTAGTCGGCGGCACCTACGAGCAGTACTTC. The whole variable domain, remainder taken from reference TRBV11-2 and TRBJ2-7, is EAGVAQSPRYKIIEKRQSVAFWCNPISGHATLYWYQQILGQGPKLLIQFQNNGVVDDSQLPKDRFSAERLKGVDSTLKIQPAKLEDSAVYLCASSLVGGTYEQYFGPGTRLTVT.

CDR3 coding DNA: TGTGCCAGCCTCCAGGCGAATGAAAAACTGTTTTTT. Translated, it gives CASLQANEKLFF. The chain has TRBV11-1 and TRBJ1-4; D call uncertain. Germline CDR1 is SGHAT and CDR2 is FQDESV (reference sequence). The CDR3 covers 12 residues. The ends were cut back, 8 bases at V and 5 bases at J, with 9 bases in the middle.

The chain couples TRBV20-1 to TRBJ2-7; 10 bases are a match to TRBD2. The CDR3 consists of 17 residues. Looked up from germline, CDR1 is DFQATT and CDR2 is SNEGSKA (reference sequence). V was clipped by 6 bases and J by 0 bases; unmatched bases: 14. CDR3 amino acids: CSAEGSSGGLSSYEQYF. The CDR3 bases are TGCAGTGCAGAGGGGTCTAGCGGGGGACTTAGCTCCTACGAGCAGTACTTC.

V usage is TRBV7-8 and J usage is TRBJ2-1; the D gene is possibly TRBD1 (6 bases). The CDR3 covers 19 residues. V lost 0 bases to trimming and J lost 0 bases, with 18 bases between them. Germline CDR1 SGHVS, CDR2 FQNEAQ. The CDR3 nucleotides are TGTGCCAGCAGCTTAGCCCTAGGACAGCTGTCACCCTCCTACAATGAGCAGTTCTTC. It specifies CASSLALGQLSPSYNEQFF.

The chain has TRBV11-1 and TRBJ1-1; no firm D call. Germline V gene data show CDR1 as SGHAT and CDR2 as FQDESV (reference sequence). The CDR3 has 14 amino acids. Trimming stripped 1 base from V and 0 bases from J, with 6 bases between. The CDR3 region has the DNA TGTGCCAGCAGCTTAGACCTTTTGAACACTGAAGCTTTCTTT. Residues: CASSLDLLNTEAFF.

This clonotype has more than one count but fewer than ten. This chain links TRBV18 with TRBJ2-1; no reliable D call. This CDR3 region has 11 residues. Germline CDR1 and CDR2: KGHSH and LQKENI. V was clipped by 6 bases and J by 7 bases, with 7 bases between them. CDR3 residues: CASSLRNEQFF. DNA of the CDR3: TGTGCCAGCTCCCTCCGGAATGAGCAGTTCTTC.

This clonotype showed up just a few times. The genes are TRBV6-2 or TRBV6-3 and TRBJ2-7, with 11 bases matching TRBD2. The CDR3 spans 13 residues. The ends lost 6 bases at V and 7 bases at J; junction bases unmatched: 5. Germline V gene lookup returns CDR1 MNHEY and CDR2 SVGEGT. DNA for the CDR3: TGTGCCAGCAGACCGACTAGCGGGGAAGAGCAGTACTTC. It is translated as CASRPTSGEEQYF.

This clonotype has at least ten counts. The rearrangement links TRBV7-9 to TRBJ1-4, with D possibly TRBD1 on 6 matching bases. CDR1 SEHNR and CDR2 FQNEAQ come from the germline V gene (reference sequence). The CDR3 contains 13 residues. The V end was cut by 3 bases, the J end by 7 bases, with 9 bases between. The CDR3 coding sequence is TGTGCCAGCAGCTTGGCAGGGGTTGAAAAACTGTTTTTT. Its translation is CASSLAGVEKLFF.

This clonotype was recorded at least ten times. The chain employs TRBV4-1 and TRBJ1-2; no firm D call. V lost 0 bases to trimming and J lost 3 bases, with 11 bases between them. The length of the CDR3 is 15 residues. The germline CDR1 and CDR2 sequences are MGHRA and YSYEKL. The CDR3 DNA reads as TGCGCCAGCAGCCAAGATGAGAAGGGCTACTATGGCTACACCTTC. Translation: CASSQDEKGYYGYTF.

The genes are TRBV29-1 and TRBJ2-6, with no clear D. The germline V and J ends were trimmed by 7 bases and 4 bases, with 8 bases remaining between them. CDR1 is SQVTM, CDR2 ANQGSEA, per germline. The CDR3 sequence is 12 residues long. The CDR3 DNA follows: TGCAGCGCTGACGGCGGGGCCAACGTCCTGACTTTC. As protein: CSADGGANVLTF.